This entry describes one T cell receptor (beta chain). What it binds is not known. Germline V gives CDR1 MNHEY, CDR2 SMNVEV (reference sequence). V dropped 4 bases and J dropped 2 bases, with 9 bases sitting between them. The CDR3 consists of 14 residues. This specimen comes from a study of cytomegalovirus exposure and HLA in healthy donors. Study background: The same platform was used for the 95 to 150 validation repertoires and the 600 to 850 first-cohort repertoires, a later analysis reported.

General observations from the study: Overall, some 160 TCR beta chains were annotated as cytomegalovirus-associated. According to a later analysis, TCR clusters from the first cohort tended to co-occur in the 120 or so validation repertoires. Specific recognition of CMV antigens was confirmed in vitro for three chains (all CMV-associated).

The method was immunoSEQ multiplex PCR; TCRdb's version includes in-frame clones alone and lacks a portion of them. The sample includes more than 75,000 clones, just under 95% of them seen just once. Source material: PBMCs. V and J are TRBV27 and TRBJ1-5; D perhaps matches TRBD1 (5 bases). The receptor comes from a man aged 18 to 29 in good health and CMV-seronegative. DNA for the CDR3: TGTGCCAGCAGTTGGGGGGAAGGCAATCAGCCCCAGCATTTT. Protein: CASSWGEGNQPQHF.